The 4 T cell receptor beta chains below come from one sample, sequenced in a study of PD-1 blockade in classical Hodgkin lymphoma. Some clones are missing from TCRdb's copy, which holds only in-frame ones; the method was immunoSEQ multiplex PCR. Of tens of thousands of clones in the sample, roughly 93% were seen once. Time point denoted: newly diagnosed, previously untreated cHL patient sample. Sequenced material: peripheral blood mononuclear cells (PBMCs). The receptor set was obtained from a human donor with classical Hodgkin lymphoma.

The chain couples TRBV5-6 to TRBJ2-1, with 7 bases fitting TRBD2. The V and J ends lost 4 bases and 2 bases, in that order; junction bases with no gene match: 6. Germline V gene data show CDR1 as SGHDT and CDR2 as YYEEEE. This CDR3 region has 15 residues. The CDR3 coding sequence is TGTGCCAGCAGCACGGGCGGGAGACCCTACAATGAGCAGTTCTTC. It is translated as CASSTGGRPYNEQFF.

V is TRBV27 and J is TRBJ1-2; 9 bases line up with TRBD1. This CDR3 spans 15 amino acids. Germline values: CDR1 MNHEY, CDR2 SMNVEV (reference sequence). J lost 4 bases, V lost 4 bases, and 7 bases had no gene match. CDR3 DNA: TGTGCCAGCAGTTCTCGGACAGGGGCTTTCTATGGCTACACCTTC. It translates to CASSSRTGAFYGYTF.

This rearrangement joins TRBV5-1 to TRBJ2-7, with a weak D call TRBD1 (6 bases). This CDR3 contains 14 residues. Germline CDR1 SGHRS, CDR2 YFSETQ. With 5 bases removed from V and 0 bases from J, the gap between germline ends came to 12 bases. The CDR3: CASRPDRSSYEQYF. In DNA, the CDR3 is TGCGCCAGCAGACCGGACAGATCCTCCTACGAGCAGTACTTC.

Only one count was recorded for this clone. The chain combines TRBV5-1 with TRBJ2-3; D possibly corresponds to TRBD2 (5 bases). With 3 bases removed from V and 4 bases from J, the gap between germline ends came to 15 bases. The CDR3 loop spans 15 amino acids. Germline V lookup: CDR1 SGHRS, CDR2 YFSETQ. The CDR3 sequence: CASSSTAGGADTQYF. CDR3 sequence (DNA): TGCGCCAGCAGCTCCACGGCGGGCGGCGCAGATACGCAGTATTTT.